Below, 5 T cell receptor beta chains from the same sample are listed, as sequenced in a study of blood T cell repertoires in COVID-19. TCRdb keeps only in-frame clones here, not all; method: immunoSEQ multiplex PCR. The sample holds roughly 150,000 clones, approximately 80% seen once. The sample comprised peripheral blood. The receptors derive from a woman of 80 years or more with COVID-19, enrolled during active disease.

The chain couples TRBV4-1 to TRBJ1-2; D perhaps matches TRBD1 (5 bases). CDR1 is MGHRA, CDR2 YSYEKL, per germline. The germline V and J ends were trimmed by 5 bases and 0 bases, with 16 bases remaining between them. The length of the CDR3 is 16 residues. For the CDR3, the DNA is TGCGCCAGCAGCAATTTCCGACAGAAAGCTAACTATGGCTACACCTTC. Translating gives CASSNFRQKANYGYTF.

This clone was seen at least ten times. The gene calls are TRBV10-1 and TRBJ1-2, with D perhaps TRBD1 (6 bases). CDR3 length: 15 amino acids. Per germline, CDR1 WNHNN and CDR2 SYGVQD (reference sequence). V shed 4 bases and J shed 6 bases, with 18 bases lying between them. The CDR3 coding sequence is TGCGCCAGCAGTGGCCCAGGGGTGGGTCGGCATGGCTACACCTTC. This translates into CASSGPGVGRHGYTF.

The gene calls are TRBV29-1 and TRBJ1-1; D not resolved. There are 14 residues in the CDR3. Germline V gene sequence: CDR1 SQVTM, CDR2 ANQGSEA. V was clipped by 7 bases and J by 0 bases, with 15 bases between them. CDR3 in amino acids: CSAPPAGMNTEAFF. DNA for the CDR3: TGCAGCGCCCCCCCCGCGGGGATGAACACTGAAGCTTTCTTT.

Regarding this clone: At one of its ends the junction is not consistent with the germline gene, which may arise from a read error. DNA of the CDR3: TGTGCCAGCAGTAACTCCGGGACAGGGAAAGCTTTCTTT. Amino acid sequence: CASSNSGTGKAFF. The V and J genes are TRBV6-5 and TRBJ1-1, with 9 bases aligning to TRBD1. CDR1 and CDR2 from the germline V gene are MNHEY and SVGAGI. This CDR3 region has 13 residues.

This chain links TRBV11-3 with TRBJ2-2, with a possible D match to TRBD1 (6 bases). CDR1 and CDR2 from the germline V gene are SGHNT and YENEEA. V dropped 5 bases and J dropped 7 bases, with 17 bases sitting between them. The CDR3 has 15 amino acids. In DNA form, the CDR3 reads TGTGCCAGCAGCGCTGGGACACGGGTCCACGGGGAGCTGTTTTTT. Residues: CASSAGTRVHGELFF.